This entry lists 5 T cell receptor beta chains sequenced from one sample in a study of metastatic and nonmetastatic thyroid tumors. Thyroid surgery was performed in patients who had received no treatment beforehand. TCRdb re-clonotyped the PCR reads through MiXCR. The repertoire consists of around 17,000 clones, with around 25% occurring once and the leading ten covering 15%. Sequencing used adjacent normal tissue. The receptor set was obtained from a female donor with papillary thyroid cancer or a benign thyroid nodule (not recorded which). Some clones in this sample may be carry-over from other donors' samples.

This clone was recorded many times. The CDR3 coding sequence is TGTGCCAGCAGCCACCTCGGGAGGGGGGAGGGCTTAGAGACCCAGTACTTC. Translation: CASSHLGRGEGLETQYF. The J gene is TRBJ2-5, the V gene TRBV27; 8 bases line up with TRBD2. From germline, CDR1 is MNHEY and CDR2 SMNVEV (reference sequence). This CDR3 spans 17 amino acids. V lost 6 bases, J lost 4 bases, and 16 bases stayed unmatched.

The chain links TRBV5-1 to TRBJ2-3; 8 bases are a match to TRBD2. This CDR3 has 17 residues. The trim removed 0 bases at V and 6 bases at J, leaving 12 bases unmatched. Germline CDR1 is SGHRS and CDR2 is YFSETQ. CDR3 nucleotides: TGCGCCAGCAGCTTGGGCCGCTCTAGCGGGCTAGGCGATACGCAGTATTTT. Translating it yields CASSLGRSSGLGDTQYF.

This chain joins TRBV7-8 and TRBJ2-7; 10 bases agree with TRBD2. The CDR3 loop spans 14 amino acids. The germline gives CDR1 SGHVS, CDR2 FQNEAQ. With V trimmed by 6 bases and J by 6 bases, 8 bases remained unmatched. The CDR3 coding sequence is TGTGCCAGCAGTGCGGGCAGACTAGCGGGCGAGCAGTACGTC. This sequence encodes CASSAGRLAGEQYV.

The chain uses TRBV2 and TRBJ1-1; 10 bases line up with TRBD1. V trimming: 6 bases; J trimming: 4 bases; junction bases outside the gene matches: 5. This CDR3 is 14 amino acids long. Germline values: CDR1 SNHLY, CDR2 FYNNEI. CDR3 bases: TGTGCCAGCAGGGGACAGGGGAGTGGCACTGAAGCTTTCTTT. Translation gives CASRGQGSGTEAFF.

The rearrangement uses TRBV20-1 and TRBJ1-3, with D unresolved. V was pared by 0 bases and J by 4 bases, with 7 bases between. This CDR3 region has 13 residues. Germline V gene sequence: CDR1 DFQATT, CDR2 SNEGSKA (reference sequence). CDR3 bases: TGCAGTGCTAGAGAGTTGTACGGAAACACCATATATTTT. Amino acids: CSARELYGNTIYF.